The 2 T cell receptor beta chains listed next were all sequenced from one sample in a study of blood T cell repertoires in COVID-19. Measured with immunoSEQ multiplex PCR; TCRdb has only the in-frame clones, and not every one. The table has fewer than 450,000 clones, about 90% seen once. The source material was PBMCs or T cells enriched from blood (not recorded which). These receptors were collected from a young man who had recovered from COVID-19.

V and J are TRBV5-1 and TRBJ2-7; 7 bases match TRBD1. CDR1 is SGHRS, CDR2 YFSETQ, per germline. CDR3 length: 14 amino acids. The V gene end was trimmed by 4 bases and the J gene end by 6 bases; junction bases not matched to a gene: 10. This CDR3 reads CASSVRGLDSEQYF. The CDR3 nucleotides are TGCGCCAGCAGCGTAAGGGGGCTGGACTCCGAGCAGTACTTC.

This chain joins TRBV30 and TRBJ2-7; 10 positions match TRBD1. Germline CDR1 GTSNPN, CDR2 SVGIG (reference sequence). This CDR3 region has 13 residues. J lost 5 bases, V lost 4 bases, and 5 bases had no gene match. As DNA, the CDR3 is TGTGCCTGGAACGGACAGGGGGGCCACGAGCAGTACTTC. Translation gives CAWNGQGGHEQYF. Variable domain in full (rest from reference TRBV30 and TRBJ2-7): SQTIHQWPATLVQPVGSPLSLECTVEGTSNPNLYWYRQAAGRGLQLLFYSVGIGQISSEVPQNLSASRPQDRQFILSSKKLLLSDSGFYLCAWNGQGGHEQYFGPGTRLTVT.